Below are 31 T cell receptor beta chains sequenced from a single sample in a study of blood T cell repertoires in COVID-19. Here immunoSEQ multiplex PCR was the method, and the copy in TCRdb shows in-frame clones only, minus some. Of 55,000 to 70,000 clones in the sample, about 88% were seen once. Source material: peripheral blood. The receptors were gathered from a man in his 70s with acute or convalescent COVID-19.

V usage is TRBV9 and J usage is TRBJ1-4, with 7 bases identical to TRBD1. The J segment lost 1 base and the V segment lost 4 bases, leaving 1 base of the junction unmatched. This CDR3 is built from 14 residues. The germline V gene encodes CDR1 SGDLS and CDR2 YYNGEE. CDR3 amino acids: CASSPGGTNEKLFF. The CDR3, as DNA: TGTGCCAGCAGCCCAGGGGGAACTAATGAAAAACTGTTTTTT.

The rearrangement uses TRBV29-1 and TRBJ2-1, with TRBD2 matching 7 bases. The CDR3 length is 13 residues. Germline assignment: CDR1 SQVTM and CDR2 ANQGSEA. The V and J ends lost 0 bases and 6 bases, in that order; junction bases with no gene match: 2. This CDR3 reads CSVEDGGGNEQFF. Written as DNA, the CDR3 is TGCAGCGTTGAAGATGGCGGGGGCAATGAGCAGTTCTTC.

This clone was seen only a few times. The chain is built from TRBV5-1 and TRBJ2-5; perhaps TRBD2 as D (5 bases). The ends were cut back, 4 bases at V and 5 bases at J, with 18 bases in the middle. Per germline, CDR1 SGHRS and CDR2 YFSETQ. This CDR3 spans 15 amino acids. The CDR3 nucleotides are TGCGCCAGCAGCCCCGAAGCGGTCAGGCGGGAGACCCAGTACTTC. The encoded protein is CASSPEAVRRETQYF. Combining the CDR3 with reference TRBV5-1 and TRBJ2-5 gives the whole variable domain KAGVTQTPRYLIKTRGQQVTLSCSPISGHRSVSWYQQTPGQGLQFLFEYFSETQRNKGNFPGRFSGRQFSNSRSEMNVSTLELGDSALYLCASSPEAVRRETQYFGPGTRLLVL.

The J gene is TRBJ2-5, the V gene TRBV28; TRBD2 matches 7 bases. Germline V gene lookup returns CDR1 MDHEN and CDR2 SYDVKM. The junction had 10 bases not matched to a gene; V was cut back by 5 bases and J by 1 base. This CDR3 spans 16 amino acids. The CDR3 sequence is CASSLLGAGLQETQYF. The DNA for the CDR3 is TGTGCCAGCAGTCTCCTGGGAGCGGGGCTCCAAGAGACCCAGTACTTC. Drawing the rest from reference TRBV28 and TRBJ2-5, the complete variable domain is DVKVTQSSRYLVKRTGEKVFLECVQDMDHENMFWYRQDPGLGLRLIYFSYDVKMKEKGDIPEGYSVSREKKERFSLILESASTNQTSMYLCASSLLGAGLQETQYFGPGTRLLVL.

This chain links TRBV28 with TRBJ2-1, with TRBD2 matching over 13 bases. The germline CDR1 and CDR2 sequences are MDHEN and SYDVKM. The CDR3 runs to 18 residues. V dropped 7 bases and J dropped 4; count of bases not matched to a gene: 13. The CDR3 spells CASISPPGTSGTYNEQFF. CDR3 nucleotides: TGTGCCAGCATCTCACCCCCCGGGACTAGCGGGACGTACAATGAGCAGTTCTTC.

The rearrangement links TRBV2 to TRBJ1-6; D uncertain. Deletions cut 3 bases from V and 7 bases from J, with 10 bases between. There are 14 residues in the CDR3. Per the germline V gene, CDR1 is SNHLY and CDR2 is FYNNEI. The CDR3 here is CASSETPSNSPLHF. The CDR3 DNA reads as TGTGCCAGCAGTGAGACACCTTCAAATTCACCCCTCCACTTT.

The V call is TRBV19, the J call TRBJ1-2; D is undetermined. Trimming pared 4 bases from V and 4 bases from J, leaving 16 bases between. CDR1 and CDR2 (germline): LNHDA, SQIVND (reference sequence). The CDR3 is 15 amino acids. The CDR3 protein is CASSRGQAPLYGYTF. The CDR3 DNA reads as TGTGCCAGTAGTAGAGGGCAGGCCCCACTCTATGGCTACACCTTC.

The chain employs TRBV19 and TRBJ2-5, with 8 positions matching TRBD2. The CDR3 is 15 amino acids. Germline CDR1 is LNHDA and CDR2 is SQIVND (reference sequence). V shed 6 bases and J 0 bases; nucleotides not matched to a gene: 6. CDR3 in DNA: TGTGCCAGTAGACGGGGGGGGGACTACCAAGAGACCCAGTACTTC. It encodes CASRRGGDYQETQYF.

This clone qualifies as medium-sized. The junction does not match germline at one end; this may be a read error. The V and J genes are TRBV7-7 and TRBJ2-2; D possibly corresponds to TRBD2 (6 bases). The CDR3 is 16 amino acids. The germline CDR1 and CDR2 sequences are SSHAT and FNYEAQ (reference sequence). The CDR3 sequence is CASNHGRLVNTGELFF. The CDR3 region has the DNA TGTGCTAGCAATCACGGAAGACTAGTGAACACCGGGGAGCTGTTTTTT.

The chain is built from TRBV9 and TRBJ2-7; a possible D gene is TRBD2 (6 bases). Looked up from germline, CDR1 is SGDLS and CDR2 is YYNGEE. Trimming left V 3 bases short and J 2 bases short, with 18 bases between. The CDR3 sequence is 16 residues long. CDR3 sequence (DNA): TGTGCCAGCAGCGAACGGGGAACTAGCCCAGCCTACGAGCAGTACTTC. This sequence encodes CASSERGTSPAYEQYF.

The DNA of the CDR3 is TGTGCCAGCAGCTTGGGAGGGCGAGGTGAGCAGTTCTTC. It is translated as CASSLGGRGEQFF. The rearrangement joins TRBV5-4 to TRBJ2-1, with a possible D match to TRBD2 (5 bases). Germline V CDR1 and CDR2: SGHNT, YYREEE (reference sequence). V lost 0 bases and J lost 9, with 10 bases in between. The length of the CDR3 is 13 residues.

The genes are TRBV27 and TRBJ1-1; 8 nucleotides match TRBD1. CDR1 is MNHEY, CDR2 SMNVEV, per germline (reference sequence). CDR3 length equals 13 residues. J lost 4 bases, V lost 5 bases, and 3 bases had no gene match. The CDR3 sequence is CASSGGTGTEAFF. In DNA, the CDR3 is TGTGCCAGCAGTGGTGGGACAGGCACTGAAGCTTTCTTT.

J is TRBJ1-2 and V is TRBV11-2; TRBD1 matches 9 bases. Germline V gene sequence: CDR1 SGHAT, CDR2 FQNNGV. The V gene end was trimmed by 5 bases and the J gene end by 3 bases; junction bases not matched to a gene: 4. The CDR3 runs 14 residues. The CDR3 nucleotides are TGTGCCAGCAGCACGACAGGGGGTTACTATGGCTACACCTTC. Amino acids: CASSTTGGYYGYTF.

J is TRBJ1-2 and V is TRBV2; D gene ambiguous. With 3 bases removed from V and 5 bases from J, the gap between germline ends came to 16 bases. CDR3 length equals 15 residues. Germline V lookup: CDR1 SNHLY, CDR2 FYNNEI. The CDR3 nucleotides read TGTGCCAGCAGTGACGGAAGGGAGGAGGTTTATGGCTACACCTTC. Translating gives CASSDGREEVYGYTF.

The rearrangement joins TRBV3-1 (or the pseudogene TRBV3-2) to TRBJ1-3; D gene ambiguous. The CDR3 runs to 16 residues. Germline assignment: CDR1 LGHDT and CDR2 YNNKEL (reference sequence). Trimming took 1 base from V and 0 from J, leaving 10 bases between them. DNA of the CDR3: TGTGCCAGCAGCCAAGGCGGGCGGTACTCTGGAAACACCATATATTTT. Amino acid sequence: CASSQGGRYSGNTIYF.

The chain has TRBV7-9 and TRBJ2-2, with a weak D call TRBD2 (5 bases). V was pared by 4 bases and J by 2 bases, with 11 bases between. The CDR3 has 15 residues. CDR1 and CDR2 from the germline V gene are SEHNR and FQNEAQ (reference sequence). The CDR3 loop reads CASSSAGINTGELFF. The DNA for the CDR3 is TGTGCCAGCAGCTCGGCGGGCATCAACACCGGGGAGCTGTTTTTT.

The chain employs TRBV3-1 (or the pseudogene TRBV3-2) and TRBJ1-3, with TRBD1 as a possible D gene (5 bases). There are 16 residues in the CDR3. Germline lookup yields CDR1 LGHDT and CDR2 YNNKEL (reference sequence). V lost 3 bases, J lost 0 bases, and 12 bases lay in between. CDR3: CASSQQQVYSGNTIYF. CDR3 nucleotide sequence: TGTGCCAGCAGCCAGCAACAGGTGTACTCTGGAAACACCATATATTTT.

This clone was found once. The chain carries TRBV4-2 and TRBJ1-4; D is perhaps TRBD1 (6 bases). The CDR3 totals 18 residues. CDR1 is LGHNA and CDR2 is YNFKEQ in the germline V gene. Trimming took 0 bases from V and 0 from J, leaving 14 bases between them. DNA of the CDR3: TGTGCCAGCAGCCAAGACTTGGGGAAGGGGGCAACTAATGAAAAACTGTTTTTT. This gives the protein CASSQDLGKGATNEKLFF.

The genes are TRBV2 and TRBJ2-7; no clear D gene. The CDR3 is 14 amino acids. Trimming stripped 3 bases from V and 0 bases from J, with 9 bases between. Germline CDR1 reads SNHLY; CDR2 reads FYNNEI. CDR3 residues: CASSDQRVSYEQYF. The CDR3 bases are TGTGCCAGCAGTGACCAGCGCGTCTCCTACGAGCAGTACTTC.

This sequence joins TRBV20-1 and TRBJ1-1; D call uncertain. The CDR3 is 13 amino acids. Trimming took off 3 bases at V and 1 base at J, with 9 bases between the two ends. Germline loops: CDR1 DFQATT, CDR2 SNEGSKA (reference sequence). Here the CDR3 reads CSASGGWNTEAFF. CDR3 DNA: TGCAGTGCTAGTGGCGGGTGGAACACTGAAGCTTTCTTT.

CDR3 residues: CAGRGPNTEAFF. The CDR3 DNA is TGTGCCGGGAGAGGGCCGAACACTGAAGCTTTCTTT. The chain couples TRBV6-1 to TRBJ1-1; D is uncertain. The germline V and J ends were trimmed by 11 bases and 1 base, with 11 bases remaining between them. This CDR3 spans 12 amino acids. CDR1 is MNHNS and CDR2 is SASEGT in the germline V gene.

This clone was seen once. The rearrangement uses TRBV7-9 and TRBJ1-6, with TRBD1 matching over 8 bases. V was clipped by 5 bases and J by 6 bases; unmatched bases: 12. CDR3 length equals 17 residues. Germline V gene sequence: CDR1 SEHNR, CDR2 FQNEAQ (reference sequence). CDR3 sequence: CASSSNQGAWGNSPLHF. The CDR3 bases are TGTGCCAGCAGCAGCAACCAGGGGGCCTGGGGTAATTCACCCCTCCACTTT. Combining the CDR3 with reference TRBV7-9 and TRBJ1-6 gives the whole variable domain DTGVSQNPRHKITKRGQNVTFRCDPISEHNRLYWYRQTLGQGPEFLTYFQNEAQLEKSRLLSDRFSAERPKGSFSTLEIQRTEQGDSAMYLCASSSNQGAWGNSPLHFGNGTRLTVT.

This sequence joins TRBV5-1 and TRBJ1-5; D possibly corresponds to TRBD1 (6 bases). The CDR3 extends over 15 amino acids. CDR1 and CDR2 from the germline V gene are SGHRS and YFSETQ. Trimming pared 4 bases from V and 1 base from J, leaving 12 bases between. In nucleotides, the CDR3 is TGCGCCAGCAGCCTCGGGGGGGCCAGCAATCAGCCCCAGCATTTT. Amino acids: CASSLGGASNQPQHF.

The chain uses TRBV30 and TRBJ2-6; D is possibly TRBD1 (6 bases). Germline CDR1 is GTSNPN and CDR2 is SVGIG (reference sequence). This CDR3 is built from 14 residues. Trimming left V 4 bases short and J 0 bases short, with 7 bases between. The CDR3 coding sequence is TGTGCCTGGAAGACAGGCTCTGGGGCCAACGTCCTGACTTTC. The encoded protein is CAWKTGSGANVLTF.

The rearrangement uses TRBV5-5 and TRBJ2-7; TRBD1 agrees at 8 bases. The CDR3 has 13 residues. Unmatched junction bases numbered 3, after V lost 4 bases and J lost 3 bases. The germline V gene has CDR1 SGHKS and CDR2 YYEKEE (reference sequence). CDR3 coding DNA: TGTGCCAGCAGCCGGGACAGGCTCTACGAGCAGTACTTC. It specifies CASSRDRLYEQYF.

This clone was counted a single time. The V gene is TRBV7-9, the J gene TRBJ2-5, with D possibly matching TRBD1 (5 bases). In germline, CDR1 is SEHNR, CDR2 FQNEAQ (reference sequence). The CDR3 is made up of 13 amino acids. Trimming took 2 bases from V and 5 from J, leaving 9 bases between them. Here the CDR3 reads CASSLLGAETQYF. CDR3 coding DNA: TGTGCCAGCAGCTTACTAGGGGCCGAGACCCAGTACTTC.

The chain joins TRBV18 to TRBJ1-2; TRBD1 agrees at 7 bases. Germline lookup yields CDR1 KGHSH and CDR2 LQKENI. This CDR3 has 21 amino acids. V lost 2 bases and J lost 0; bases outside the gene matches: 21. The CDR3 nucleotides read TGTGCCAGCTCACCAACACATGTTGGGACAGCCACTATTAAAGCTAACTATGGCTACACCTTC. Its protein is CASSPTHVGTATIKANYGYTF.

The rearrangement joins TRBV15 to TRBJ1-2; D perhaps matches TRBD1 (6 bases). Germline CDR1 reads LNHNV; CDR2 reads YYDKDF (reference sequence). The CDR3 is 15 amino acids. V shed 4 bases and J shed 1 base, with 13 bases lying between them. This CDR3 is CATSTRQGFNYGYTF. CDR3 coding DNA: TGTGCCACCAGCACCCGGCAGGGGTTTAACTATGGCTACACCTTC. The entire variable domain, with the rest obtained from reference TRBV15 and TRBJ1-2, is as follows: DAMVIQNPRYQVTQFGKPVTLSCSQTLNHNVMYWYQQKSSQAPKLLFHYYDKDFNNEADTPDNFQSRRPNTSFCFLDIRSPGLGDTAMYLCATSTRQGFNYGYTFGSGTRLTVV.

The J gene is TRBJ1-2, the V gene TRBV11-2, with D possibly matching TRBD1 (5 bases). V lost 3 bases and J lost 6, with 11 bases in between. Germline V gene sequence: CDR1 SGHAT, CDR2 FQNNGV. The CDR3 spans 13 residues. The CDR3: CASSFAQGNGYTF. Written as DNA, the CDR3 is TGTGCCAGCAGCTTCGCCCAGGGTAATGGCTACACCTTC.

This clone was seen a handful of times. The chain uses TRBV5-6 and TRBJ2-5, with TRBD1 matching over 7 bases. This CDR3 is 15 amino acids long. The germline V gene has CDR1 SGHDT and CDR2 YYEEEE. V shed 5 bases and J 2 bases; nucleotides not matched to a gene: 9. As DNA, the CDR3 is TGTGCCAGCAGTTTGACAGGGCGGGCACAAGAGACCCAGTACTTC. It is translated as CASSLTGRAQETQYF. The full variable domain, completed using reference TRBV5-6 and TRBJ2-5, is DAGVTQSPTHLIKTRGQQVTLRCSPKSGHDTVSWYQQALGQGPQFIFQYYEEEERQRGNFPDRFSGHQFPNYSSELNVNALLLGDSALYLCASSLTGRAQETQYFGPGTRLLVL.

CDR3 sequence reads: CASSLTRLPTYEQYF. In DNA, the CDR3 is TGTGCCAGCAGCTTGACCCGACTGCCTACATACGAGCAGTACTTC. The chain carries TRBV5-6 and TRBJ2-7; D remains unclear. Trimming removed 1 base from V and 4 bases from J, with 15 bases in between. Germline lookup yields CDR1 SGHDT and CDR2 YYEEEE. CDR3 length equals 15 residues.